This TCR beta chain was recorded in a study of blood T cells in healthy people across ages. Findings and caveats of the study: TCR beta diversity per million T cells fell roughly linearly with age.

Per sample, no less than 5 micrograms of total RNA were extracted. Looked up from germline, CDR1 is SGHDT and CDR2 is YYEEEE. This CDR3 contains 16 residues. V trimming: 4 bases; J trimming: 3 bases; junction bases outside the gene matches: 4. Together with a sample-barcoded 5' primer, a J-beta primer mix was included in a second PCR lasting about 7 to 12 cycles. TCRdb reanalysed the 5' RACE reads using MiXCR and keeps one entry per CDR3 protein. The sample lists about 1.7 million distinct CDR3 sequences, about 30% occurring once. This clonotype has just a few counts. The antigen remains undetermined. The sample taken for sequencing was blood. The rearrangement uses TRBV5-6 and TRBJ2-2; the match to TRBD2 covers 12 bases. The sequence was collected from a woman in her 30s in good health. The CDR3 DNA is TGTGCCAGCAGCCCCGGACTAGCGGGGTACACCGGGGAGCTGTTTTTT. Translated, it gives CASSPGLAGYTGELFF.